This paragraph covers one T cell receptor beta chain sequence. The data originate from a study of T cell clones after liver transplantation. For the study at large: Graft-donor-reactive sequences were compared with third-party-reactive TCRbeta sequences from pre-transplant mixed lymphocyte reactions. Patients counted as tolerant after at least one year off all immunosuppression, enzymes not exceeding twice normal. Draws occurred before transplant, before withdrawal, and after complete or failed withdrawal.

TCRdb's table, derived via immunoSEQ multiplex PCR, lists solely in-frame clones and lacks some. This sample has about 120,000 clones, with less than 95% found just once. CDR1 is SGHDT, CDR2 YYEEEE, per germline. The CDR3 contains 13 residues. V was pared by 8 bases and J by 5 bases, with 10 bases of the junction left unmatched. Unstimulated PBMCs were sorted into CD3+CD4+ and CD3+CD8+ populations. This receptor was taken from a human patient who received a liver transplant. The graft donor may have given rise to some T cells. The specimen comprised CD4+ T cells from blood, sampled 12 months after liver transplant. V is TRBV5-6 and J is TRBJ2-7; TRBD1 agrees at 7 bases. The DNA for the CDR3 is TGTGCCAGTCGACAGGGTTTATTCGACGAGCAGTACTTC. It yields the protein CASRQGLFDEQYF. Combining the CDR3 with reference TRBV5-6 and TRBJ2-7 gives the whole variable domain DAGVTQSPTHLIKTRGQQVTLRCSPKSGHDTVSWYQQALGQGPQFIFQYYEEEERQRGNFPDRFSGHQFPNYSSELNVNALLLGDSALYLCASRQGLFDEQYFGPGTRLTVT.